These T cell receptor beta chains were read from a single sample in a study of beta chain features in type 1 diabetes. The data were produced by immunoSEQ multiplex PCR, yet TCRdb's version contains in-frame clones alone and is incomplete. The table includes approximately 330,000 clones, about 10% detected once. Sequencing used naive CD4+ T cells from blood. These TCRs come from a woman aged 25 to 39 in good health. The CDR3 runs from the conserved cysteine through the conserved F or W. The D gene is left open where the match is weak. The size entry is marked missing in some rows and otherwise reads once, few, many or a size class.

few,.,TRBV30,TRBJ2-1,TGTGCCTGGAGTACTTCCTTTTGGGACAACGGTCGGAATGAGCAGTTCTTC,CAWSTSFWDNGRNEQFF
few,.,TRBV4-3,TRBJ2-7,TGCGCCAGCAGCCAAGATCGGGAAATCTACGAGCAGTACTTC,CASSQDREIYEQYF
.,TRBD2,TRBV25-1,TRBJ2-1,TGTGCCAGCAGTGAACGGCCTAGCGGGACCTACAATGAGCAGTTCTTC,CASSERPSGTYNEQFF
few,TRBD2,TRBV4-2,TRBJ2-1,TGTGCCAGCAGCCTATATAGCGGGAGCATGGAGGAAAATGAGCAGTTCTTC,CASSLYSGSMEENEQFF
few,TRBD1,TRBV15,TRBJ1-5,TGTGCCACCAGCAGAGAACAGGGGGATCAGCCCCAGCATTTT,CATSREQGDQPQHF
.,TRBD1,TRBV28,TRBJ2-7,TGTGCCAGCAGTTTATCCGACAGGGGGCACGAGCAGTACTTC,CASSLSDRGHEQYF
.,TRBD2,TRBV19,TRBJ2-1,TGTGCCAGTAGTTTGAGAGCGGGAGGAGTCGATGAGCAGTTCTTC,CASSLRAGGVDEQFF
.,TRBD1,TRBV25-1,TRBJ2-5,TGTGCCAGCAGTGGGACAGGGGCCGCAAGGGAGACCCAGTACTTC,CASSGTGAARETQYF
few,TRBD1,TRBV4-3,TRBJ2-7,TGCGCCAGCAGCCAAAGATGGCCGGGACAGGGGCTATCCTACGAGCAGTACTTC,CASSQRWPGQGLSYEQYF
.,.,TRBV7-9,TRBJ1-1,TGTGCCAGCAGCTTATCAGGTGGTGGCACTGAAGCTTTCTTT,CASSLSGGGTEAFF
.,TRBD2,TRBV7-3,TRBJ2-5,TGTGCCAGCAGCTTAGGCGGGAGGTTGGAGACCCAGTACTTC,CASSLGGRLETQYF
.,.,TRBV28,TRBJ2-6,TGTGCCAGCAGTTGGGACTCCCATGGGGCCAACGTCCTGACTTTC,CASSWDSHGANVLTF
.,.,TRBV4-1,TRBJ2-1,TGCGCCAGTTCGGGACTCGCCTACAATGAGCAGTTCTTC,CASSGLAYNEQFF
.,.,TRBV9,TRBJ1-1,TGTGCCAGCAGTTTAGATCCGGGAAACACTGAAGCTTTCTTT,CASSLDPGNTEAFF
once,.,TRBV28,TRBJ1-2,TGTGCCAGCAGTTTATACAGGGAACAAAGGCACTATGGCTACACCTTC,CASSLYREQRHYGYTF
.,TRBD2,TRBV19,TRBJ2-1,TGTGCCAGTAGTCCGGGACTAGCGGGAGTCAATGAGCAGTTCTTC,CASSPGLAGVNEQFF
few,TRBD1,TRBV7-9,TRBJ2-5,TGTGCCAGCAGCCGGACAGGGTTCCAAGAGACCCAGTACTTC,CASSRTGFQETQYF
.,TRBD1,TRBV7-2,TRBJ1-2,TGTGCCAGCAGCTTCGTTATAGGACAGGGGAACGGCGGCTACACCTTC,CASSFVIGQGNGGYTF
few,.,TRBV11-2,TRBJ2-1,TGTGCCAGCAGCTTAGTTCCCCTGGCCGTCAATGAGCAGTTCTTC,CASSLVPLAVNEQFF
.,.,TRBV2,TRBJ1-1,TGTGCCAGCACCAGACTGGAGAACACTGAAGCTTTCTTT,CASTRLENTEAFF
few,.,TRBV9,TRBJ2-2,TGTGCCAGCAGCCTCACTAGTAACACCGGGGAGCTGTTTTTT,CASSLTSNTGELFF
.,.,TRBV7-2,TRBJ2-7,TGTGCCAGCAGCTCCTACTACGAGCAGTACTTC,CASSSYYEQYF
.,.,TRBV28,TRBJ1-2,TGTGCCAGCAGTTTCCAAAACTATGGCTACACCTTC,CASSFQNYGYTF
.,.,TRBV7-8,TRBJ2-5,TGTGCCAGCAGCTTAGGTGCAGGGGGGCAAGAGACCCAGTACTTC,CASSLGAGGQETQYF
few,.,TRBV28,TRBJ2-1,TGTGCCAGCACCGGCGTCGGTGCGGCCTCCTACAATGAGCAGTTCTTC,CASTGVGAASYNEQFF
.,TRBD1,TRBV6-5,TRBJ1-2,TGTGCCAGCAGTTACTCGGGGACAGGAAGTAACGGCTACACCTTC,CASSYSGTGSNGYTF
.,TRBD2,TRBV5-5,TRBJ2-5,TGTGCCAGCTGCGCGACTAGCGGGATGGAGACCCAGTACTTC,CASCATSGMETQYF
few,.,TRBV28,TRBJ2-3,TGTGCCAGCCACCAAGGCGGGGACCAGACCCTAGATACGCAGTATTTT,CASHQGGDQTLDTQYF
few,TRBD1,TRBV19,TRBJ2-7,TGTGCCAGTAGTACAACCGGGACAGGGGTTTACGAGCAGTACTTC,CASSTTGTGVYEQYF
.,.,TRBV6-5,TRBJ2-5,TGTGCCAGCAGTTACTCGGAGCGTGGGGAGACCCAGTACTTC,CASSYSERGETQYF
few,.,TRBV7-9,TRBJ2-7,TGTGCCAGCAGCCGGACCGGGAGAGACCACGAGCAGTACTTC,CASSRTGRDHEQYF
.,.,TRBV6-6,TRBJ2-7,TGTGCCGGGGGGTGGGGCTACGAGCAGTACTTC,CAGGWGYEQYF
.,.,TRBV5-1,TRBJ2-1,TGCGCCAGCAGCTTGGTGGTGGGAGCGGACGAGCAGTTCTTC,CASSLVVGADEQFF
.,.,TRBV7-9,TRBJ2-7,TGTGCCAGCAGCTTAGTCTCTGGGAGGACCCTCGACGAGCAGTACTTC,CASSLVSGRTLDEQYF
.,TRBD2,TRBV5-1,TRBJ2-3,TGCGCCAGCAGAAGGGAGGGACTAGCGGGGCTGGAGACGCAGTATTTT,CASRREGLAGLETQYF
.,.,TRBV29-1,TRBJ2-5,TGCAGCGTGCGTGGTGGGGCTGGGGAGACCCAGTACTTC,CSVRGGAGETQYF
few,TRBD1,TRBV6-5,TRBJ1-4,TGTGCCAGCAGTAGGACAGGGGAGGGAGAAAAACTGTTTTTT,CASSRTGEGEKLFF
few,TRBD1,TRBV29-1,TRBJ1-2,TGCAGCGTAGTGGACAGGGGAGGCTACACCTTC,CSVVDRGGYTF
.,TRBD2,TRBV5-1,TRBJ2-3,TGCGCCAGCAGCTTGGCGGGAGGAGGTGATGCGCAGTATTTT,CASSLAGGGDAQYF
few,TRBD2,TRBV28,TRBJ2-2,TGTGCCAGCAGTAGACTAGCGGGTGGCACCGGGGAGCTGTTTTTT,CASSRLAGGTGELFF
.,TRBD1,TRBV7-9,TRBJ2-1,TGTGCCAGCAGCCACAGGGGGAGCTCCTACAATGAGCAGTTCTTC,CASSHRGSSYNEQFF
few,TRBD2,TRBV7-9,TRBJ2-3,TGTGCCAGCAGCTTATCTAGCGGGAGTGCAGATACGCAGTATTTT,CASSLSSGSADTQYF
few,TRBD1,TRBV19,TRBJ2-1,TGTGCCAGTAGTACCGCCCTGACAGGGTGGAACAATGAGCAGTTCTTC,CASSTALTGWNNEQFF
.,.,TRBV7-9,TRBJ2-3,TGTGCCAGCAGCAGCCACCTCCTTGGCACAGATACGCAGTATTTT,CASSSHLLGTDTQYF
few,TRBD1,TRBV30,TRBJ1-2,TGTGCCTGGACTCCCTCCTCGGGACAGGGTATCGTGGGCGGCTACACCTTC,CAWTPSSGQGIVGGYTF
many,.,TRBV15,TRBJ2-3,TGTGCCACCAGCACCAGGACAGTCGTCGGTACGCAGTATTTT,CATSTRTVVGTQYF
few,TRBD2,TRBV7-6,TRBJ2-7,TGTGCCAGCAGCTCAGGACTAGCGGGAGTTGGGGGCGGTCGGGAGCAGTACTTC,CASSSGLAGVGGGREQYF
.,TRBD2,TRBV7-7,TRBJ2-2,TGTGCTAGCAGGCAGACTAGCGGCAACACCGGGGAGCTGTTTTTT,CASRQTSGNTGELFF
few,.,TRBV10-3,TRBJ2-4,TGTGCCATCAGTGAGAGACTAGCCAAAAACATTCAGTACTTC,CAISERLAKNIQYF
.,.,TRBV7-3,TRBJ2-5,TGTGCCAGCAGCTTAAGTGGACTAAAGGGCAAAGAGACCCAGTACTTC,CASSLSGLKGKETQYF
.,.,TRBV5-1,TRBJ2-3,TGCGCCAGCAGCTTGGCGGGCGAGGGAGATACGCAGTATTTT,CASSLAGEGDTQYF
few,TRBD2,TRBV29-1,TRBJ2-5,TGCAGCGGGGGGACTAGCGGGGACCAAGAGACCCAGTACTTC,CSGGTSGDQETQYF
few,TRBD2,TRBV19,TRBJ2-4,TGTGCCAGTAGGCAAGCGGGAGAGAACATTCAGTACTTC,CASRQAGENIQYF
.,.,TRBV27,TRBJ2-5,TGTGCCAGCAGTCCGGCACAAGTGAGGCGAGAGACCCAGTACTTC,CASSPAQVRRETQYF
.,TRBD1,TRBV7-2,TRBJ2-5,TGTGCCAGCAGCCCGCGACAGGGCGACCAAGAGACCCAGTACTTC,CASSPRQGDQETQYF